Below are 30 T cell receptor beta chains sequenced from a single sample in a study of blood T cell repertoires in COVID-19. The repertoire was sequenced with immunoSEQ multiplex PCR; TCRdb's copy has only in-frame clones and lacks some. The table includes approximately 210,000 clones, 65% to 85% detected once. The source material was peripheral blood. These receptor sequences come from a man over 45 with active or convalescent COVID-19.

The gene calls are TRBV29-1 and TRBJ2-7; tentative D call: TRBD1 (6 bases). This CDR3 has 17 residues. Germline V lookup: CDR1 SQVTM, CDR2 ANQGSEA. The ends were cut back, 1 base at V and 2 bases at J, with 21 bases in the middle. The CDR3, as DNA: TGCAGCGTTGAAGGACCCCTTGCGGGTGAGGGGGCCTACGAGCAGTACTTC. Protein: CSVEGPLAGEGAYEQYF.

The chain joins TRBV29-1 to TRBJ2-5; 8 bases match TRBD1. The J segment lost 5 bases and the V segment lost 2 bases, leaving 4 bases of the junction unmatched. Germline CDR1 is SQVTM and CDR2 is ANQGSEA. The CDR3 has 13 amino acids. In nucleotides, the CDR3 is TGCAGCGTTGAACAGGGGGCCAGGGAGACCCAGTACTTC. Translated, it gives CSVEQGARETQYF. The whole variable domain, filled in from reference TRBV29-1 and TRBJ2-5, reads SAVISQKPSRDICQRGTSLTIQCQVDSQVTMMFWYRQQPGQSLTLIATANQGSEATYESGFVIDKFPISRPNLTFSTLTVSNMSPEDSSIYLCSVEQGARETQYFGPGTRLLVL.

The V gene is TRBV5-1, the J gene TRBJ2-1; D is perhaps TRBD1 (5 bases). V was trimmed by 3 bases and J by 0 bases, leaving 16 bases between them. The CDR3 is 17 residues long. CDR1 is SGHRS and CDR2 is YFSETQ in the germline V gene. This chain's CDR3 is CASSSGQPASSYNEQFF. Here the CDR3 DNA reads TGCGCCAGCAGCTCAGGACAACCTGCGAGCTCCTACAATGAGCAGTTCTTC.

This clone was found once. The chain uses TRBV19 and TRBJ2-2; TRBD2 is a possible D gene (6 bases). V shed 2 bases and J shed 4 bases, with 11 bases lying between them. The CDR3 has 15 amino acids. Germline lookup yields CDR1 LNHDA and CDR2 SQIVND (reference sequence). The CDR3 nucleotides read TGTGCCAGTAGTATATTCCCAGCGGGCACCGGGGAGCTGTTTTTT. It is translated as CASSIFPAGTGELFF.

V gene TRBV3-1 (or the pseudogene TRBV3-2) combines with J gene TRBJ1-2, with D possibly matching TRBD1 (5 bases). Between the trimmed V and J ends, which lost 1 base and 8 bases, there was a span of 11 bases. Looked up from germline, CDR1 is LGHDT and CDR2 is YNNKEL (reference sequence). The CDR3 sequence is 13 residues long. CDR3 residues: CASSQGGGDGYTF. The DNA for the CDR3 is TGTGCCAGCAGCCAAGGTGGCGGGGACGGCTACACCTTC.

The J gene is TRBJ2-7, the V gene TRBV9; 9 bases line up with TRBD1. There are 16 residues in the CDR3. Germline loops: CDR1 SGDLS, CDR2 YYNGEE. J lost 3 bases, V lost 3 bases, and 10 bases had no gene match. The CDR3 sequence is CASSANTGGRFYEQYF. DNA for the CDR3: TGTGCCAGCAGCGCCAATACAGGGGGCCGATTCTACGAGCAGTACTTC.

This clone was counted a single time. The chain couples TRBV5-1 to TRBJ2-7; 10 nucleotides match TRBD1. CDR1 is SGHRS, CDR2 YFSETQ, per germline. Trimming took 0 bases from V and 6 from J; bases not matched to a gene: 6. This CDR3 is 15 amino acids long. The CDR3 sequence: CASSLASGTGVEQYF. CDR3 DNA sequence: TGCGCCAGCAGCTTGGCGTCCGGGACAGGGGTCGAGCAGTACTTC.

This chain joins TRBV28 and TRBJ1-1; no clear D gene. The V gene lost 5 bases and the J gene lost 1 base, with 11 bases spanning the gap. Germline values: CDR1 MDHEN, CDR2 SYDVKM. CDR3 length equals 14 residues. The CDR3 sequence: CASSVPDWNTEAFF. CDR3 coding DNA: TGTGCCAGCAGTGTACCTGACTGGAACACTGAAGCTTTCTTT.

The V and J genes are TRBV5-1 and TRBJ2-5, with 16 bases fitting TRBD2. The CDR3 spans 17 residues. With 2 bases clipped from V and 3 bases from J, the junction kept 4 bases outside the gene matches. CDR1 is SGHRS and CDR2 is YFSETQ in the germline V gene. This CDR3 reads CASSFGTSGGAEETQYF. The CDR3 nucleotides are TGCGCCAGCAGCTTCGGGACTAGCGGGGGGGCAGAAGAGACCCAGTACTTC.

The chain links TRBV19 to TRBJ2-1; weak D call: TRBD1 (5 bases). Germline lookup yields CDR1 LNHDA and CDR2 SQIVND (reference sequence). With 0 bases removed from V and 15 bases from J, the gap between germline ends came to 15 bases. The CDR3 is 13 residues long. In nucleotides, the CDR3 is TGTGCCAGTAGTATAGAAGCAGGGCTAGATCCGTTCTTC. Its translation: CASSIEAGLDPFF.

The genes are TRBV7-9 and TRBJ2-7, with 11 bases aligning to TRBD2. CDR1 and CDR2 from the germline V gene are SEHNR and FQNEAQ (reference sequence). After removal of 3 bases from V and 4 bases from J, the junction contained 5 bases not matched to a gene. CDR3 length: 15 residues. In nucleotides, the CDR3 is TGTGCCAGCAGCTTTACTAGCGGGAGTTATTACGAGCAGTACTTC. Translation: CASSFTSGSYYEQYF.

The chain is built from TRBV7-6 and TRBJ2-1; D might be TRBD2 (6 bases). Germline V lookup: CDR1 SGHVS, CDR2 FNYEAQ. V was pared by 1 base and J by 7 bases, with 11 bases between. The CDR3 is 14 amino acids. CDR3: CASSLEAGTNEQFF. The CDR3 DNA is TGTGCCAGCAGCTTAGAGGCGGGGACGAATGAGCAGTTCTTC.

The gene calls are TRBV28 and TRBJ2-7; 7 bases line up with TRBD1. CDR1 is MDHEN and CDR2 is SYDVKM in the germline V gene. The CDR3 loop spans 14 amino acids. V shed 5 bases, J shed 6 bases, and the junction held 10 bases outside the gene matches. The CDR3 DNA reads TGTGCCAGCAGTCGGACCGGGACAGTTCGCGAGCAGTACTTC. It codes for CASSRTGTVREQYF.

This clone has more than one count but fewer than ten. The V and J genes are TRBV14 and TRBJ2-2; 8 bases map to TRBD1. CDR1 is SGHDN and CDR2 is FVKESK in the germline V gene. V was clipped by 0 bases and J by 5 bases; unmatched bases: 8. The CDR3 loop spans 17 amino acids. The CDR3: CASSQEYGQGRTGELFF. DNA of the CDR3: TGTGCCAGCAGCCAAGAATATGGACAGGGAAGGACCGGGGAGCTGTTTTTT.

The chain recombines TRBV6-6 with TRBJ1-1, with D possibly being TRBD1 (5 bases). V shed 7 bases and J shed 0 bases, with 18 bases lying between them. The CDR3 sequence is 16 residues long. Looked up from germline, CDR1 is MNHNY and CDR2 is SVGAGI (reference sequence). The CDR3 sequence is CASTRGQGLVNTEAFF. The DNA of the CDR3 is TGTGCCAGCACTCGGGGTCAGGGTCTGGTGAACACTGAAGCTTTCTTT.

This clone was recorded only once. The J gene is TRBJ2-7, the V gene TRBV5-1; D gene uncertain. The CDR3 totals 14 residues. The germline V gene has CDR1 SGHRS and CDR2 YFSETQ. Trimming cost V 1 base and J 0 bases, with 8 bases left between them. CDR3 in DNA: TGCGCCAGCAGCTTGCAATTGAGCTCCTACGAGCAGTACTTC. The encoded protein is CASSLQLSSYEQYF.

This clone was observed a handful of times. The CDR3 region has the DNA TGTGCCAGCACGGGACACCAGCCCCCCGGGACTAGCGGGAGGCCCTACGAGCAGTACTTC. Residues: CASTGHQPPGTSGRPYEQYF. The rearrangement links TRBV2 to TRBJ2-7; 15 bases line up with TRBD2. Germline V gives CDR1 SNHLY, CDR2 FYNNEI. This CDR3 comprises 20 residues. The V segment lost 7 bases and the J segment 2 bases; nucleotides outside the gene matches: 18.

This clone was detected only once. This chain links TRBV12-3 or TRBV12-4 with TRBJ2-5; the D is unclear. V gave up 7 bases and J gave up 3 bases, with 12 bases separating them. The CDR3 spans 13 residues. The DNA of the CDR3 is TGTGCCAGCACCCCAGGCAGAAAAGAGACCCAGTACTTC. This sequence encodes CASTPGRKETQYF.

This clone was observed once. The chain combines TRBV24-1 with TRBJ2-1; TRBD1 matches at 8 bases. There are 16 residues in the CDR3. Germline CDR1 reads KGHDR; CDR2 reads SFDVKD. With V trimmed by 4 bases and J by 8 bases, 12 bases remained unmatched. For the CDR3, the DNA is TGTGCCACCAGTGACCTAGGCGGGACAGGTTTAGATGAGCAGTTCTTC. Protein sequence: CATSDLGGTGLDEQFF.

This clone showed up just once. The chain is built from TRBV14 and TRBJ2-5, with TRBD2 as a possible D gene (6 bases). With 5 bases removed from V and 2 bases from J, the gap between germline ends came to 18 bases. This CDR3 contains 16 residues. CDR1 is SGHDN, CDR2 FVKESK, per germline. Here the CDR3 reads CASSFRGLALQETQYF. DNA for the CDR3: TGTGCCAGCAGCTTCCGCGGTCTAGCGTTACAAGAGACCCAGTACTTC.

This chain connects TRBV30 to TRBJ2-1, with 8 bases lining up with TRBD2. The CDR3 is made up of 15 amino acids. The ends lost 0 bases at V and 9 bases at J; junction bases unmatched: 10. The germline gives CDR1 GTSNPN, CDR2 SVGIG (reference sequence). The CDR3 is CAWSVRGGKRSEQFF. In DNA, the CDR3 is TGTGCCTGGAGTGTACGGGGGGGGAAGCGATCTGAGCAGTTCTTC. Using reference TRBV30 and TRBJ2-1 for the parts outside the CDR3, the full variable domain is SQTIHQWPATLVQPVGSPLSLECTVEGTSNPNLYWYRQAAGRGLQLLFYSVGIGQISSEVPQNLSASRPQDRQFILSSKKLLLSDSGFYLCAWSVRGGKRSEQFFGPGTRLTVL.

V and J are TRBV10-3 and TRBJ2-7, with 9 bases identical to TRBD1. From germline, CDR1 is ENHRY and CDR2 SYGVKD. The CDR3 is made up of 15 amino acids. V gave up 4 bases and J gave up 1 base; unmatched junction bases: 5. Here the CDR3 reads CAISGRGTGSYEQYF. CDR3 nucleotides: TGTGCCATCAGTGGGCGCGGGACAGGGTCCTACGAGCAGTACTTC.

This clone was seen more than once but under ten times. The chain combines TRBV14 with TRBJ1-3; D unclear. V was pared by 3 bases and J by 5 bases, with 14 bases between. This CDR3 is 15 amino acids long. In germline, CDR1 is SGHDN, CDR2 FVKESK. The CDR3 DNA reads TGTGCCAGCAGCCAGCATCTTACAGATCGAAACACCATATATTTT. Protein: CASSQHLTDRNTIYF.

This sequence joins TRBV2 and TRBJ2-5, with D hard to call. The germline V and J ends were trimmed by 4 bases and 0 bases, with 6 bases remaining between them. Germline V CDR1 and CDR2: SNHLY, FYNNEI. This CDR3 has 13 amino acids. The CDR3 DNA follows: TGTGCCAGCAGTGTGGAGAACCAAGAGACCCAGTACTTC. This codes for CASSVENQETQYF. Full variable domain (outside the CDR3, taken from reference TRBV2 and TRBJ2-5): EPEVTQTPSHQVTQMGQEVILRCVPISNHLYFYWYRQILGQKVEFLVSFYNNEISEKSEIFDDQFSVERPDGSNFTLKIRSTKLEDSAMYFCASSVENQETQYFGPGTRLLVL.

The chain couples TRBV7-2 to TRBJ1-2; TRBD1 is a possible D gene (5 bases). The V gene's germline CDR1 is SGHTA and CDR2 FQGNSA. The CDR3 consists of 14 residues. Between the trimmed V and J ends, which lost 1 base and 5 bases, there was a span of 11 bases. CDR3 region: CASSLGGTTYGYTF. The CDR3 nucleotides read TGTGCCAGCAGCTTAGGGGGGACTACATATGGCTACACCTTC.

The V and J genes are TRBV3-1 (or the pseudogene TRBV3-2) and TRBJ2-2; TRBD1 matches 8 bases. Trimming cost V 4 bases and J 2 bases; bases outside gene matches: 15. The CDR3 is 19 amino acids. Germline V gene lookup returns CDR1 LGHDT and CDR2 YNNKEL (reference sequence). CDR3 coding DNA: TGTGCCAGCAGCCCCTCCCTTGACAGGGGCTACACCAACACCGGGGAGCTGTTTTTT. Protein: CASSPSLDRGYTNTGELFF.

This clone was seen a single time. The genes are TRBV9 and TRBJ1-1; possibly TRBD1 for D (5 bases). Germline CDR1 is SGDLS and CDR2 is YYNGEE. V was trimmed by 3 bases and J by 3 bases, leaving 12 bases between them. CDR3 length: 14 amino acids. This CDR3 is CASSGLSGDTEAFF. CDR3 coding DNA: TGTGCCAGCAGCGGGTTGTCGGGGGACACTGAAGCTTTCTTT.

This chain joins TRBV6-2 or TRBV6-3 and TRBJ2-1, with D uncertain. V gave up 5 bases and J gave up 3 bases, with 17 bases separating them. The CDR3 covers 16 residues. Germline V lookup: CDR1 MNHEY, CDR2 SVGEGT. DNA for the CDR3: TGTGCCAGCAGTCACCCTAGTGAAAGCCTCTACAATGAGCAGTTCTTC. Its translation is CASSHPSESLYNEQFF.

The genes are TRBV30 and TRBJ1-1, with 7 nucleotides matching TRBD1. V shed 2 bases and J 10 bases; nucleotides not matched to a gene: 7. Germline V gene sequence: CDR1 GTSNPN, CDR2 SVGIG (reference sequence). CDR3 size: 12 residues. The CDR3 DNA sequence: TGTGCCTGGAGTCCTGACAGGGCGGGAGCTTTCTTT. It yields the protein CAWSPDRAGAFF.

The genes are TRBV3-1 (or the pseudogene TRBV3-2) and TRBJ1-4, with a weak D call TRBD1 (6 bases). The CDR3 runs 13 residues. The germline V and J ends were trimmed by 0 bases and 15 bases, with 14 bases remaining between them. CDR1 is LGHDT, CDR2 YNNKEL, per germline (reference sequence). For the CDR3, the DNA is TGTGCCAGCAGCCAAGACAGGGGAACCCGCGTGTTTTTT. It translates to CASSQDRGTRVFF.